This entry describes one T cell receptor beta chain. These data come from a study of technical replicates of blood from four donors. Trimming pared 6 bases from V and 2 bases from J, leaving 14 bases between. Per the germline V gene, CDR1 is SEHNR and CDR2 is FQNEAQ (reference sequence). The CDR3 is made up of 15 amino acids. Assay: immunoSEQ multiplex PCR; the TCRdb copy retains only in-frame clones and omits some. The table lists under 85,000 clones, 95% to 97% of them singletons. This clonotype was obtained from a human donor in good health. This sequence joins TRBV7-9 and TRBJ2-1, with D possibly TRBD2 on 5 matching bases. Sample: T cells isolated from PBMCs. CDR3 residues: CASRGNSVAYNEQFF. As DNA, the CDR3 is TGTGCCAGCAGGGGGAATAGCGTGGCCTACAATGAGCAGTTCTTC.